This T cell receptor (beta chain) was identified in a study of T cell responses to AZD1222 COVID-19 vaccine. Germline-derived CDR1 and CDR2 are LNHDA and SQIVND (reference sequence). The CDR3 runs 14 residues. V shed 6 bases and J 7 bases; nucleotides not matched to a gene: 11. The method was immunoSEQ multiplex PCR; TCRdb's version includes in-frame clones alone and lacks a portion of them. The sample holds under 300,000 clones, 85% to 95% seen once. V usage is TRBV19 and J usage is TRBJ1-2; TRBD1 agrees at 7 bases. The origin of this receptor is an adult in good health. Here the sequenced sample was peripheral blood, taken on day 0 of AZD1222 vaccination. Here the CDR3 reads CASSLTHRGGGYTF. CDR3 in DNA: TGTGCCAGTAGCCTCACTCACAGGGGCGGTGGCTACACCTTC.